The 23 T cell receptor beta chains in this list originate from one sample, sequenced in a study of metastatic and nonmetastatic thyroid tumors. No treatment had been given to any patient before thyroid surgery. TCRdb re-clonotyped the PCR reads via MiXCR. The data contain about 69,000 clones, 13% to 15% of them singletons. The sequenced material came from blood. These receptors were obtained from a male donor with papillary thyroid cancer or a benign thyroid nodule (not recorded which). Some clones in this sample may be carry-over from other donors' samples.

The chain links TRBV12-3 or TRBV12-4 to TRBJ2-7; 9 positions match TRBD2. J gave up 2 bases and V 4 bases, and 6 bases lay outside the gene matches. The CDR3 totals 15 residues. DNA for the CDR3: TGTGCCAGCAGTTCCCCGACTAGCGGTACCTACGAGCAGTACTTC. Protein product: CASSSPTSGTYEQYF.

CDR3 residues: CASSFTRTRGRASNEQFF. CDR3 nucleotide sequence: TGTGCCAGCAGTTTCACCAGGACTAGAGGGAGGGCAAGCAATGAGCAGTTCTTC. V gene TRBV27 combines with J gene TRBJ2-1; 7 nucleotides line up with TRBD2. The ends lost 3 bases at V and 6 bases at J; junction bases unmatched: 17. CDR3 length equals 18 residues. CDR1 is MNHEY, CDR2 SMNVEV, per germline (reference sequence).

This clone was detected only a few times. A clone one base away is much larger, so this may be a read error. The chain couples TRBV10-3 to TRBJ2-1, with a tentative D call TRBD2 (6 bases). V shed 6 bases and J shed 4 bases, with 10 bases lying between them. Germline values: CDR1 ENHRY, CDR2 SYGVKD. This CDR3 spans 13 amino acids. The CDR3 sequence: CAIRNLAYNEQFF. As DNA, the CDR3 is TGTGCCATCAGGAATCTAGCGTACAATGAGCAGTTCTTC.

This clone was counted only a few times. A much bigger clone sits one base away, suggesting this may be a read error. The same CDR3 is also encoded by other DNA sequences in this sample. V is TRBV4-2 and J is TRBJ2-3; TRBD1 is a possible D gene (6 bases). Germline values: CDR1 LGHNA, CDR2 YNFKEQ. Trimming pared 4 bases from V and 4 bases from J, leaving 18 bases between. The CDR3 has 16 amino acids. Here the CDR3 DNA reads TGTGCCAGCAGCCGTTATAGGGGACAAACTCCAGATACGCAGTATTTT. Its protein is CASSRYRGQTPDTQYF.

This clone has a count of ten or more. The chain employs TRBV18 and TRBJ1-2, with 9 bases fitting TRBD1. V gave up 3 bases and J gave up 3 bases; unmatched junction bases: 2. The CDR3 consists of 14 residues. Per germline, CDR1 KGHSH and CDR2 LQKENI. CDR3 DNA sequence: TGTGCCAGCTCACCGACAGGGGGGGACTATGGCTACACCTTC. Protein sequence: CASSPTGGDYGYTF.

This clone was observed at least ten times. The rearrangement links TRBV5-6 to TRBJ1-1, with a weak D call TRBD1 (5 bases). V gave up 1 base and J gave up 3 bases, with 13 bases separating them. Germline assignment: CDR1 SGHDT and CDR2 YYEEEE. The CDR3 is made up of 15 amino acids. CDR3 sequence: CASSLIGREDTEAFF. In DNA, the CDR3 is TGTGCCAGCAGCTTGATTGGCAGGGAGGACACTGAAGCTTTCTTT.

This clone was detected many times. The rearrangement links TRBV4-1 to TRBJ2-1, with no clear D. This CDR3 spans 13 amino acids. Trimming cost V 1 base and J 8 bases, with 9 bases left between them. The germline CDR1 and CDR2 sequences are MGHRA and YSYEKL. Here the CDR3 reads CASSQAPGDEQFF. CDR3 in DNA: TGCGCCAGCAGCCAAGCCCCCGGAGATGAGCAGTTCTTC.

This clone was seen ten or more times. This sequence joins TRBV28 and TRBJ1-2; maybe TRBD1 (5 bases). With 5 bases removed from V and 2 bases from J, the gap between germline ends came to 12 bases. The CDR3 runs 14 residues. Per germline, CDR1 MDHEN and CDR2 SYDVKM. The CDR3 coding sequence is TGTGCCAGCAGTCCAACGGGACTAAACTATGGCTACACCTTC. Its translation: CASSPTGLNYGYTF.

The chain combines TRBV12-3 or TRBV12-4 with TRBJ1-1, with D perhaps matching TRBD1 (6 bases). This CDR3 comprises 11 residues. Trimming cost V 6 bases and J 11 bases, with 13 bases left between them. The CDR3 loop reads CASSTGQGAFF. The CDR3 DNA reads TGTGCCAGCAGCACCGGCCAGGGGGCTTTCTTT.

The V gene is TRBV20-1, the J gene TRBJ2-2; 12 bases line up with TRBD2. V was clipped by 2 bases and J by 3 bases; unmatched bases: 10. The CDR3 covers 18 residues. Germline CDR1 is DFQATT and CDR2 is SNEGSKA (reference sequence). The CDR3 loop is CSARTVTSGSTDTGELFF. CDR3 bases: TGCAGTGCTAGAACTGTGACTAGCGGGAGTACTGACACCGGGGAGCTGTTTTTT.

The table lists this clone with many counts. The chain recombines TRBV30 with TRBJ2-3; 10 bases align to TRBD2. The CDR3 totals 15 residues. Germline assignment: CDR1 GTSNPN and CDR2 SVGIG (reference sequence). V was clipped by 0 bases and J by 4 bases; unmatched bases: 4. The CDR3 DNA reads TGTGCCTGGAGTGTAGGGACTAGCGCCGCAGATACGCAGTATTTT. This encodes CAWSVGTSAADTQYF.

This clone was observed many times. The chain links TRBV4-1 to TRBJ2-2; D perhaps matches TRBD2 (5 bases). V lost 1 base and J lost 6, with 15 bases in between. CDR3 length: 16 amino acids. The germline CDR1 and CDR2 sequences are MGHRA and YSYEKL. This CDR3 is CASSQVLRVGAGELFF. CDR3 DNA: TGCGCCAGCAGCCAAGTTCTGCGGGTAGGAGCCGGGGAGCTGTTTTTT.

This clone was found a few times. The genes are TRBV6-5 and TRBJ2-7; 11 bases agree with TRBD2. The germline CDR1 and CDR2 sequences are MNHEY and SVGAGI. V lost 2 bases, J lost 3 bases, and 3 bases stayed unmatched. The CDR3 is 15 residues long. The CDR3 spells CASSYATSGIYEQYF. CDR3 in DNA: TGTGCCAGCAGTTACGCGACTAGCGGGATCTACGAGCAGTACTTC.

In the case of this clone: Since a much larger clone is just one base distant, this may be a read error. Other DNA sequences in this specimen translate into the identical CDR3. The rearrangement uses TRBV6-4 and TRBJ2-1; D remains unclear. With 9 bases removed from V and 6 bases from J, the gap between germline ends came to 9 bases. Germline V gene sequence: CDR1 MRHNA, CDR2 SNTAGT. CDR3 length: 11 amino acids. The DNA for the CDR3 is TGTGCCAGTGGTATCGGCAATGAGCAGTTCTTC. This encodes CASGIGNEQFF.

Notes on this clone: Compared with germline, one end of the junction differs, possibly owing to a read error. The chain couples TRBV6-2 or TRBV6-3 to TRBJ2-5, with D tentatively TRBD2 (6 bases). The CDR3 is 14 amino acids. Per the germline V gene, CDR1 is MNHEY and CDR2 is SVGEGT. In nucleotides, the CDR3 is TGTGCCAGCAGTCCTGCGGATTGGAGGGAGACACAGTACTTC. Translating gives CASSPADWRETQYF.

This clone was seen a handful of times. It may be a read error: a sequence one base away is much more abundant. V is TRBV6-1 and J is TRBJ2-2; 12 bases are a match to TRBD2. Germline V CDR1 and CDR2: MNHNS, SASEGT. The trim removed 6 bases at V and 7 bases at J, leaving 9 bases unmatched. This CDR3 comprises 16 residues. The CDR3 loop reads CASSPLAGGPNGELFF. CDR3 nucleotide sequence: TGTGCCAGCAGCCCTCTAGCGGGAGGGCCAAACGGGGAGCTGTTTTTT.

About this clone: Being one base from a much bigger clone, this may be a read error. The gene calls are TRBV10-3 and TRBJ1-5; no definite D call. Trimming shortened V by 7 bases and J by 1 base, and 14 bases separated the two germline ends. The CDR3 consists of 15 residues. Germline CDR1 reads ENHRY; CDR2 reads SYGVKD. CDR3 DNA: TGTGCCATCAACGAACGTGGGCTCAGCAATCAGCCCCAGCATTTT. This gives the protein CAINERGLSNQPQHF.

This clone was observed at least ten times. V and J are TRBV28 and TRBJ2-3; D gene unclear. V lost 3 bases and J lost 6, with 4 bases in between. The CDR3 is made up of 11 amino acids. Germline V gene data show CDR1 as MDHEN and CDR2 as SYDVKM. This CDR3 is CASSLRDTQYF. CDR3 bases: TGTGCCAGCAGTTTGAGGGATACGCAGTATTTT. Variable domain in full (rest from reference TRBV28 and TRBJ2-3): DVKVTQSSRYLVKRTGEKVFLECVQDMDHENMFWYRQDPGLGLRLIYFSYDVKMKEKGDIPEGYSVSREKKERFSLILESASTNQTSMYLCASSLRDTQYFGPGTRLTVL.

The chain's CDR3 is CSAQGTSGKSSYEQYF. CDR3 coding DNA: TGCAGTGCTCAAGGGACTAGCGGCAAGAGCTCCTACGAGCAGTACTTC. The chain recombines TRBV20-1 with TRBJ2-7; 11 nucleotides match TRBD2. The CDR3 runs to 16 residues. Trimming cost V 5 bases and J 0 bases; bases outside gene matches: 9. Germline-derived CDR1 and CDR2 are DFQATT and SNEGSKA (reference sequence).

This clone came up a few times. The chain employs TRBV6-1 and TRBJ2-1, with 11 bases identical to TRBD2. This CDR3 has 14 amino acids. The germline V gene has CDR1 MNHNS and CDR2 SASEGT. Unmatched junction bases numbered 1, after V lost 4 bases and J lost 5 bases. CDR3 in amino acids: CASSGLAGNNEQFF. For the CDR3, the DNA is TGTGCCAGCAGTGGACTAGCGGGGAACAATGAGCAGTTCTTC.

This clone was found many times. The chain carries TRBV11-2 and TRBJ2-5; TRBD1 or TRBD2 may be the D gene (5 bases each). The CDR3 spans 15 residues. Germline values: CDR1 SGHAT, CDR2 FQNNGV. V shed 3 bases and J shed 5 bases, with 16 bases lying between them. Here the CDR3 DNA reads TGTGCCAGCAGCTTGGCCGGGACCGGTGGCGAGACCCAGTACTTC. Translated, it gives CASSLAGTGGETQYF.

As for this clone: A junction boundary mismatches the germline segment, possibly from a read error. The V and J genes are TRBV4-1 and TRBJ2-5, with TRBD2 identical over 7 bases. Germline V lookup: CDR1 MGHRA, CDR2 YSYEKL. The CDR3 is 18 amino acids. CDR3 amino acids: CASSQDQAWREQQETQHF. In DNA, the CDR3 is TGCGCCAGCAGCCAAGATCAGGCTTGGCGGGAGCAACAAGAGACCCAGCACTTC.

This clone was counted at least ten times. One base away lies a much larger clone, so this may be a sequencing read error. V gene TRBV19 combines with J gene TRBJ1-2; 7 nucleotides align to TRBD1. The CDR3 consists of 14 residues. The germline CDR1 and CDR2 sequences are LNHDA and SQIVND (reference sequence). The CDR3 loop reads CVSSIGTANYGYTF. CDR3 nucleotide sequence: TGTGTCAGTAGTATCGGGACAGCTAACTATGGCTACACCTTC.